Listed here are 11 T cell receptor beta chains from one sample, sequenced in a study of T cell responses to AZD1222 COVID-19 vaccine. The assay was immunoSEQ multiplex PCR, and TCRdb's table has in-frame clones only and misses some. The sample includes about 190,000 clones, more than 75% seen only once; the top ten take roughly 0.99%. Here the sequenced sample was peripheral blood, taken on day 0 of AZD1222 vaccination. These receptor sequences come from an adult in good health.

CDR3 nucleotide sequence: TGTGCCAGCAGTGGCACGACAGGATATAGCAATCAGCCCCAGCATTTT. It codes for CASSGTTGYSNQPQHF. The rearrangement links TRBV6-1 to TRBJ1-5; D perhaps matches TRBD1 (6 bases). Germline loops: CDR1 MNHNS, CDR2 SASEGT. The V end lost 4 bases, the J end lost 0 bases, and 13 bases lay between the germline ends. The CDR3 consists of 16 residues.

The chain uses TRBV28 and TRBJ1-2, with 7 bases matching TRBD1. The CDR3 length is 14 residues. Germline V lookup: CDR1 MDHEN, CDR2 SYDVKM. V shed 11 bases and J 0 bases; nucleotides not matched to a gene: 9. CDR3 coding DNA: TGTGCCCTGGAGGACAGGAGTTCTAACTATGGCTACACCTTC. Its protein is CALEDRSSNYGYTF.

The V call is TRBV6-4, the J call TRBJ1-6; possibly TRBD1 for D (5 bases). Per germline, CDR1 MRHNA and CDR2 SNTAGT. There are 20 residues in the CDR3. V lost 8 bases, J lost 8 bases, and 34 bases lay in between. The CDR3 DNA reads TGTGCCAGCGACCTAAGAGGGGATGGGGACCTTATGGGGTTTTATTCACCCCTCCACTTT. This codes for CASDLRGDGDLMGFYSPLHF.

This clone was seen only a few times. This sequence joins TRBV9 and TRBJ1-1; D is perhaps TRBD1 (6 bases). This CDR3 is 15 amino acids long. The germline gives CDR1 SGDLS, CDR2 YYNGEE. V lost 2 bases and J 1 base, leaving 12 bases between the germline ends. This CDR3 reads CASSVYGQRNTEAFF. The DNA of the CDR3 is TGTGCCAGCAGCGTTTATGGACAGAGGAACACTGAAGCTTTCTTT. The variable domain in full, with the rest retrieved from reference TRBV9 and TRBJ1-1, is DSGVTQTPKHLITATGQRVTLRCSPRSGDLSVYWYQQSLDQGLQFLIQYYNGEERAKGNILERFSAQQFPDLHSELNLSSLELGDSALYFCASSVYGQRNTEAFFGQGTRLTVV.

This clone was detected only once. The chain couples TRBV29-1 to TRBJ2-1, with 13 bases identical to TRBD2. J lost 7 bases, V lost 4 bases, and 7 bases had no gene match. Germline V gene sequence: CDR1 SQVTM, CDR2 ANQGSEA. The CDR3 is made up of 15 amino acids. The CDR3 DNA is TGCAGCGTTGGGGGACTAGCGGGAATTTTGAATGAGCAGTTCTTC. This gives the protein CSVGGLAGILNEQFF.

V is TRBV28 and J is TRBJ2-1; a possible D gene is TRBD2 (5 bases). CDR1 MDHEN and CDR2 SYDVKM come from the germline V gene. Between the trimmed V and J ends, which lost 5 bases and 3 bases, there was a span of 14 bases. CDR3 length: 15 residues. Written as DNA, the CDR3 is TGTGCCAGCAGTCAACCGCCCGCGGGCTACAATGAGCAGTTCTTC. This codes for CASSQPPAGYNEQFF.

This sequence joins TRBV19 and TRBJ2-7; 11 nucleotides line up with TRBD2. The CDR3 is 17 amino acids. With 6 bases clipped from V and 0 bases from J, the junction kept 10 bases outside the gene matches. Germline V lookup: CDR1 LNHDA, CDR2 SQIVND (reference sequence). Here the CDR3 DNA reads TGTGCCAGTAGCCGGTTGACTAGCGGGGCCGGCTCCTACGAGCAGTACTTC. Translated: CASSRLTSGAGSYEQYF.

The chain couples TRBV12-5 to TRBJ2-7; a possible D gene is TRBD1 (6 bases). This CDR3 has 13 amino acids. Trimming pared 6 bases from V and 2 bases from J, leaving 11 bases between. The germline CDR1 and CDR2 sequences are LGHNT and FRNRAP. In nucleotides, the CDR3 is TGTGCTAGTGGCCCTACAGGGACCTACGAGCAGTACTTC. It yields the protein CASGPTGTYEQYF.

The chain uses TRBV5-1 and TRBJ2-5, with 9 bases lining up with TRBD2. The trim removed 3 bases at V and 3 bases at J, leaving 3 bases unmatched. The CDR3 runs 14 residues. CDR1 and CDR2 from the germline V gene are SGHRS and YFSETQ. CDR3 in amino acids: CASSSPSGKETQYF. CDR3 sequence (DNA): TGCGCCAGCAGCTCCCCTAGCGGGAAAGAGACCCAGTACTTC.

In this sample, this clone turned up a few times. V and J are TRBV6-6 and TRBJ1-5, with 7 bases lining up with TRBD1. Germline lookup yields CDR1 MNHNY and CDR2 SVGAGI (reference sequence). The CDR3 is made up of 17 amino acids. Trimming removed 5 bases from V and 1 base from J; junction bases left unmatched: 11. The chain's CDR3 is CASSPWTGQPSNQPQHF. CDR3 bases: TGTGCCAGCAGTCCGTGGACAGGCCAACCAAGCAATCAGCCCCAGCATTTT.

This clone was counted a single time. The genes are TRBV3-1 (or the pseudogene TRBV3-2) and TRBJ2-1; 9 nucleotides line up with TRBD2. The ends lost 4 bases at V and 4 bases at J; junction bases unmatched: 2. CDR3 length: 14 residues. From germline, CDR1 is LGHDT and CDR2 YNNKEL (reference sequence). The CDR3 DNA sequence: TGTGCCAGCAGCCCTAGCGGGGCATACAATGAGCAGTTCTTC. The encoded protein is CASSPSGAYNEQFF.